Sequencing of this T cell receptor (beta chain) was carried out in a study of T cells in Graves' hyperthyroidism and ophthalmopathy. The CDR3 regions of TCR beta were amplified from RNA transcripts. HTBI primers were used for first-round RT-PCR of the TCR CDR3. TCRdb re-called the multiplex PCR reads with MiXCR, one entry per CDR3 protein. This table has about 840,000 distinct CDR3 sequences, 38% appearing once. CDR1 is SGHRS and CDR2 is YFSETQ in the germline V gene. Trimming shortened V by 0 bases and J by 2 bases, and 9 bases separated the two germline ends. This CDR3 has 15 residues. The chain joins TRBV5-1 to TRBJ1-3; D not resolved. The sample comprised blood. The sequence was obtained from a man between 18 and 35 years old with Graves' hyperthyroidism. The CDR3 sequence is CASSLGSGAGNTIYF. The CDR3 region has the DNA TGCGCCAGCAGCTTGGGCTCCGGCGCTGGAAACACCATATATTTT.